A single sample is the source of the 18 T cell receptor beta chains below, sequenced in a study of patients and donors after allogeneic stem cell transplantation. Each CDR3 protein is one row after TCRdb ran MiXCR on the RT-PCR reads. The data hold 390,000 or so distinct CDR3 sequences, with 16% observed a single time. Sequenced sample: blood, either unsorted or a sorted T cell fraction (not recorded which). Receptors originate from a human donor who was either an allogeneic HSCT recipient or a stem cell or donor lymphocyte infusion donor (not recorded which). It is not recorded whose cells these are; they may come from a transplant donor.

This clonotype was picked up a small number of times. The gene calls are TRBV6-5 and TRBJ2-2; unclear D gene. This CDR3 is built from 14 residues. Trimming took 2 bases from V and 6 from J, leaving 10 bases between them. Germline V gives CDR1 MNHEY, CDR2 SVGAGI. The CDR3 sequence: CASSYGPFPGELFF. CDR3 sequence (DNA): TGTGCCAGCAGTTACGGGCCCTTCCCCGGGGAGCTGTTTTTT.

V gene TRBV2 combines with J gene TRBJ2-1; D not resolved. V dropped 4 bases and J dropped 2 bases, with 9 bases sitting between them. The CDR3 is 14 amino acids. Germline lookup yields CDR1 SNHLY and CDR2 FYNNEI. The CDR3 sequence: CASSGVSAYNEQFF. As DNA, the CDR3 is TGTGCCAGCAGTGGAGTAAGCGCCTACAATGAGCAGTTCTTC.

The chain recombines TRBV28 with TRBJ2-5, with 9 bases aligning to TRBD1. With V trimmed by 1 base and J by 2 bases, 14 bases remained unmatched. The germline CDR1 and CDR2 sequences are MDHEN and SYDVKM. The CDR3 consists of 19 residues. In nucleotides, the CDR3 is TGTGCCAGCAGTTTATATCATCCTCGGGGACAGGGATTACAAGAGACCCAGTACTTC. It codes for CASSLYHPRGQGLQETQYF.

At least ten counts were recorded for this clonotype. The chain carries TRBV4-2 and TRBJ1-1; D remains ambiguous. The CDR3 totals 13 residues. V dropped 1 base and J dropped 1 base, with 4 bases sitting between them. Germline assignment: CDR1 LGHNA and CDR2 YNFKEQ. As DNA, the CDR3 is TGTGCCAGCAGCCAAGGGGGGAACACTGAAGCTTTCTTT. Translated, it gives CASSQGGNTEAFF.

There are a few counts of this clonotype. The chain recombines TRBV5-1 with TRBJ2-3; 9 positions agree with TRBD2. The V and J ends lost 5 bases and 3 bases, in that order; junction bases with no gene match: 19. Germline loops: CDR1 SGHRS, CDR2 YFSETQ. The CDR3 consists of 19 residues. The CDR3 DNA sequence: TGCGCCAGCAGTTGTGTTTGGGGACTAGCAGCGGAGCAGACAGATACGCAGTATTTT. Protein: CASSCVWGLAAEQTDTQYF.

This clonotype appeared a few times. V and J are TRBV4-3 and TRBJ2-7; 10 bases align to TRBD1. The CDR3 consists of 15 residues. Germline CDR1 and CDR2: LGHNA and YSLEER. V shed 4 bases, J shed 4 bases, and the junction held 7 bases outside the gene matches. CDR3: CASSPRDRGLYEQYF. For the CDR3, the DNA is TGCGCCAGCAGCCCCCGGGACAGGGGATTGTACGAGCAGTACTTC.

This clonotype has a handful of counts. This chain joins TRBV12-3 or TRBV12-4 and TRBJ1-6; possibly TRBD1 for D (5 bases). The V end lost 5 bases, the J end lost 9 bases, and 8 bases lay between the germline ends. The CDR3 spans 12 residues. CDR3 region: CASSLRVSPLHF. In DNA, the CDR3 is TGTGCCAGCAGTCTCAGGGTTTCACCCCTCCACTTT.

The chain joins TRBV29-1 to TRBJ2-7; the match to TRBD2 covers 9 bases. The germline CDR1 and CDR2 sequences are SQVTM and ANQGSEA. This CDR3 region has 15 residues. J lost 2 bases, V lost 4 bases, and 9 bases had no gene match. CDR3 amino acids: CSVAPRASGTYEQYF. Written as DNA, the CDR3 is TGCAGCGTTGCCCCCCGTGCTAGCGGGACCTACGAGCAGTACTTC.

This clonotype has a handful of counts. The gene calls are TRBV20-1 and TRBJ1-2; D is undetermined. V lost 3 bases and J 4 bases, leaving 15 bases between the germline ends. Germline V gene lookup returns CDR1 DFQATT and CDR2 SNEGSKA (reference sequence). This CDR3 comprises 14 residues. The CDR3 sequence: CSASMRAQLYGYTF. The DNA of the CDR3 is TGCAGTGCTAGTATGAGGGCTCAACTCTATGGCTACACCTTC.

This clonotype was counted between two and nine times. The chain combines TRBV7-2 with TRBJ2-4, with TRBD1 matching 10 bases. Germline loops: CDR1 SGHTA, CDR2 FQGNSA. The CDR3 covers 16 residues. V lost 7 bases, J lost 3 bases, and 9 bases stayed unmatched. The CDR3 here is CASTEGTGVGKNIQYF. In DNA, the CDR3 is TGTGCCAGCACCGAAGGGACAGGGGTTGGCAAAAACATTCAGTACTTC.

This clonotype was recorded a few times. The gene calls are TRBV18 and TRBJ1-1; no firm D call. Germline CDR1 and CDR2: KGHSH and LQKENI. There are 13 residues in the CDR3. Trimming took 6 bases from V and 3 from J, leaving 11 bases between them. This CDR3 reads CASSGTRDTEAFF. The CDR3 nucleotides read TGTGCCAGCTCGGGTACCCGGGACACTGAAGCTTTCTTT.

The CDR3 DNA sequence: TGTGCCTGGACCCCGGACAGGGACCCTTATGGCTACACCTTC. Translated: CAWTPDRDPYGYTF. The chain joins TRBV30 to TRBJ1-2; 8 bases line up with TRBD1. The CDR3 runs to 14 residues. The germline V gene has CDR1 GTSNPN and CDR2 SVGIG (reference sequence). J was trimmed by 5 bases and V by 4 bases; bases with no gene match: 9. Based on the CDR3 plus reference TRBV30 and TRBJ1-2, the full variable domain is SQTIHQWPATLVQPVGSPLSLECTVEGTSNPNLYWYRQAAGRGLQLLFYSVGIGQISSEVPQNLSASRPQDRQFILSSKKLLLSDSGFYLCAWTPDRDPYGYTFGSGTRLTVV.

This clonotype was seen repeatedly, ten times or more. The CDR3 here is CASSLSYTDTQYF. In nucleotides, the CDR3 is TGCGCCAGCAGCTTGAGTTACACAGATACGCAGTATTTT. The J gene is TRBJ2-3, the V gene TRBV5-1; D is undetermined. Between the trimmed V and J ends, which lost 1 base and 2 bases, there was a span of 5 bases. The CDR3 sequence is 13 residues long. Germline CDR1 SGHRS, CDR2 YFSETQ. Full variable domain (outside the CDR3, taken from reference TRBV5-1 and TRBJ2-3): KAGVTQTPRYLIKTRGQQVTLSCSPISGHRSVSWYQQTPGQGLQFLFEYFSETQRNKGNFPGRFSGRQFSNSRSEMNVSTLELGDSALYLCASSLSYTDTQYFGPGTRLTVL.

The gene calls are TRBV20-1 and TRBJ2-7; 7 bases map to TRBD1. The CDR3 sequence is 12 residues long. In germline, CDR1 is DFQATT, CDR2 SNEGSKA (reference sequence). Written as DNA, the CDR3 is TGCAGCAATCGGGACAGTAATTACGAGCAGTACTTC. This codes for CSNRDSNYEQYF.

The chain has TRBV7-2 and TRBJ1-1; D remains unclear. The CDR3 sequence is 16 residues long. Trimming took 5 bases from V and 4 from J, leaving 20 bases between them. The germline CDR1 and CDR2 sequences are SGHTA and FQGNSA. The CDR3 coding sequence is TGTGCCAGCAGCCAGGACGGATTACCCTTGAGCACTGAAGCTTTCTTT. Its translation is CASSQDGLPLSTEAFF.

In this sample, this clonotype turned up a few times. CDR3 in amino acids: CSARTGTGTYNEQFF. The CDR3 DNA is TGCAGTGCTAGAACCGGGACAGGGACCTACAATGAGCAGTTCTTC. The chain is built from TRBV20-1 and TRBJ2-1; 9 bases match TRBD1. The CDR3 has 15 residues. With V trimmed by 2 bases and J by 2 bases, 4 bases remained unmatched. Germline CDR1 reads DFQATT; CDR2 reads SNEGSKA (reference sequence).

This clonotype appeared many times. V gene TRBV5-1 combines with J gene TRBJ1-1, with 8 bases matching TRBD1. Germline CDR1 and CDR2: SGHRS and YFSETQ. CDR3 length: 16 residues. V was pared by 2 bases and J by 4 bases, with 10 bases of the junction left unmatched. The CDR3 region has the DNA TGCGCCAGCAGCTTACGACAGGGGAAAGGGAGCACTGAAGCTTTCTTT. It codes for CASSLRQGKGSTEAFF.

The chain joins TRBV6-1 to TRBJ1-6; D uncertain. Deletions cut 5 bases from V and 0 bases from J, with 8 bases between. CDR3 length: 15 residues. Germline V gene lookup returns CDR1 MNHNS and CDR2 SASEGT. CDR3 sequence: CASSPRDSYNSPLHF. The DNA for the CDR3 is TGTGCCAGCAGTCCCCGGGACTCCTATAATTCACCCCTCCACTTT.